Following are 18 T cell receptor beta chains from one sample sequenced in a study of control samples from healthy donors and cancer patients. Produced via immunoSEQ multiplex PCR; TCRdb's table is partial and in-frame only. The table includes fewer than 200,000 clones, almost 90% detected once. What was sequenced was blood. Receptors were obtained from a woman aged 30 to 39 in good health.

This chain uses TRBV23-1 with TRBJ1-1, with D perhaps TRBD1 (6 bases). TRBV23-1 is annotated as an ORF whose role is uncertain. The CDR3 totals 16 residues. V lost 0 bases to trimming and J lost 0 bases, with 11 bases between them. Written as DNA, the CDR3 is TGCGCCAGCAGTCAATCTCGACAGGACTTGAACACTGAAGCTTTCTTT. Translating gives CASSQSRQDLNTEAFF.

The V gene is TRBV12-3 or TRBV12-4, the J gene TRBJ1-4, with D unclear. The CDR3 has 12 residues. Trimming cost V 6 bases and J 4 bases, with 6 bases left between them. CDR3 in DNA: TGTGCCAGCAGAGACCTTAATGAAAAACTGTTTTTT. Protein product: CASRDLNEKLFF.

This chain connects TRBV19 to TRBJ1-1; D remains ambiguous. This CDR3 has 15 amino acids. Trimming stripped 5 bases from V and 4 bases from J, with 17 bases between. The V gene's germline CDR1 is LNHDA and CDR2 SQIVND (reference sequence). For the CDR3, the DNA is TGTGCCAGTAGTTTAGCCCCCAGGATGGGCACTGAAGCTTTCTTT. Its translation is CASSLAPRMGTEAFF.

CDR3 protein: CASSIGRETQYF. The CDR3 DNA is TGTGCCAGTAGTATAGGACGGGAGACCCAGTACTTC. The chain links TRBV19 to TRBJ2-5; D is uncertain. The CDR3 runs to 12 residues. The germline gives CDR1 LNHDA, CDR2 SQIVND (reference sequence). Trimming cost V 1 base and J 5 bases, with 5 bases left between them.

The V gene is TRBV29-1, the J gene TRBJ2-2; TRBD1 matches 7 bases. Germline assignment: CDR1 SQVTM and CDR2 ANQGSEA. There are 16 residues in the CDR3. V gave up 5 bases and J gave up 0 bases; unmatched junction bases: 9. CDR3 loop: CSVSLRQGTNTGELFF. As DNA, the CDR3 is TGCAGCGTTAGTCTCCGACAGGGTACGAACACCGGGGAGCTGTTTTTT.

The chain uses TRBV7-9 and TRBJ1-4, with 8 bases that match TRBD1. V lost 8 bases and J lost 5; bases outside the gene matches: 4. Germline values: CDR1 SEHNR, CDR2 FQNEAQ (reference sequence). CDR3 length: 13 amino acids. The CDR3 here is CASGHRGNEKLFF. DNA of the CDR3: TGTGCCAGCGGTCACAGGGGGAATGAAAAACTGTTTTTT.

In DNA, the CDR3 is TGTGCCAGCAGTTTAAGGTCTAGCGGGACCTACGAGCAGTACTTC. It translates to CASSLRSSGTYEQYF. The rearrangement joins TRBV27 to TRBJ2-7, with 9 positions matching TRBD2. The CDR3 runs to 15 residues. V shed 2 bases, J shed 2 bases, and the junction held 4 bases outside the gene matches. Germline CDR1 reads MNHEY; CDR2 reads SMNVEV (reference sequence).

The chain uses TRBV15 and TRBJ2-1, with D perhaps TRBD2 (5 bases). The CDR3 totals 16 residues. With 1 base removed from V and 0 bases from J, the gap between germline ends came to 10 bases. Germline CDR1 reads LNHNV; CDR2 reads YYDKDF (reference sequence). CDR3 protein: CATSRGSGSSYNEQFF. The CDR3 bases are TGTGCCACCAGCAGAGGGTCTGGGAGCTCCTACAATGAGCAGTTCTTC.

CDR3 in DNA: TGCGCCAGCAGCCAAGACCCGGAGGAATCCTCCTACGAGCAGTACTTC. It codes for CASSQDPEESSYEQYF. V and J are TRBV4-1 and TRBJ2-7; TRBD2 might be the D (5 bases). Germline V gives CDR1 MGHRA, CDR2 YSYEKL. The V end lost 0 bases, the J end lost 0 bases, and 12 bases lay between the germline ends. The CDR3 runs to 16 residues.

This sequence joins TRBV7-9 and TRBJ1-2; TRBD1 aligns across 8 bases. CDR1 and CDR2 (germline): SEHNR, FQNEAQ (reference sequence). V shed 5 bases and J 4 bases; nucleotides not matched to a gene: 6. This CDR3 is built from 14 residues. The CDR3 sequence is CASSPGQGGYGYTF. CDR3 nucleotide sequence: TGTGCCAGCAGCCCCGGACAGGGAGGCTATGGCTACACCTTC.

This chain uses TRBV27 with TRBJ2-4, with D perhaps matching TRBD1 or TRBD2 (6 bases each). Germline values: CDR1 MNHEY, CDR2 SMNVEV (reference sequence). This CDR3 comprises 15 residues. Trimming shortened V by 6 bases and J by 9 bases, and 21 bases separated the two germline ends. CDR3 sequence: CASSQQGPGAGIQYF. DNA for the CDR3: TGTGCCAGCAGCCAGCAGGGGCCGGGGGCCGGCATTCAGTACTTC.

Concerning this clone itself: Other nucleotide sequences from this sample produce the same CDR3. This chain joins TRBV19 and TRBJ1-5; 9 nucleotides align to TRBD1. J gave up 1 base and V 7 bases, and 2 bases lay outside the gene matches. Germline assignment: CDR1 LNHDA and CDR2 SQIVND (reference sequence). The CDR3 totals 14 residues. The CDR3 nucleotides read TGTGCCAGTAAGGGACAGGGAAGCAATCAGCCCCAGCATTTT. Translation gives CASKGQGSNQPQHF.

The chain links TRBV6-2 or TRBV6-3 to TRBJ2-7; D could derive from TRBD1 or TRBD2 (7 bases each). Between the trimmed V and J ends, which lost 0 bases and 5 bases, there was a span of 26 bases. This CDR3 spans 19 amino acids. In germline, CDR1 is MNHEY, CDR2 SVGEGT. The CDR3 loop reads CASSYSSRGGGGPTHEQYV. The CDR3 DNA is TGTGCCAGCAGTTACTCGAGTAGGGGAGGGGGCGGGCCAACCCACGAGCAGTACGTC.

This clone was found a few times. This chain links TRBV10-3 with TRBJ1-5; perhaps TRBD1 as D (6 bases). Germline CDR1 is ENHRY and CDR2 is SYGVKD. CDR3 length equals 15 residues. V was clipped by 6 bases and J by 0 bases, with 12 bases between them. As DNA, the CDR3 is TGTGCCATCAGCCGGGACAAATATAGCAATCAGCCCCAGCATTTT. This codes for CAISRDKYSNQPQHF.

The sample holds a few counts of this clone. J is TRBJ2-7 and V is TRBV3-1 (or the pseudogene TRBV3-2); D ambiguous. The CDR3 runs 13 residues. The ends were cut back, 2 bases at V and 3 bases at J, with 8 bases in the middle. Germline V gene lookup returns CDR1 LGHDT and CDR2 YNNKEL (reference sequence). CDR3 loop: CASSQSDGYEQYF. The DNA of the CDR3 is TGTGCCAGCAGCCAATCCGATGGCTACGAGCAGTACTTC.

The chain links TRBV6-5 to TRBJ1-1; possible D gene TRBD1, 6 bases. The germline V gene has CDR1 MNHEY and CDR2 SVGAGI. The CDR3 has 15 amino acids. Trimming left V 8 bases short and J 0 bases short, with 16 bases between. CDR3 coding DNA: TGTGCCAGCTTTGACAGGCAGGGGCTGAACACTGAAGCTTTCTTT. Translation gives CASFDRQGLNTEAFF.

The rearrangement links TRBV6-1 to TRBJ1-4; D remains ambiguous. CDR1 and CDR2 from the germline V gene are MNHNS and SASEGT. There are 12 residues in the CDR3. Deletions cut 4 bases from V and 11 bases from J, with 11 bases between. The CDR3 here is CASSAALSKLFF. The CDR3 region has the DNA TGTGCCAGCAGTGCAGCCCTAAGCAAACTGTTTTTT.

The CDR3 nucleotides are TGTGCCGGCTCTAGGAGAGCAGGGCCCACAGATACGCAGTATTTT. Its protein product is CAGSRRAGPTDTQYF. The chain recombines TRBV19 with TRBJ2-3, with D perhaps matching TRBD1 (5 bases). Germline V CDR1 and CDR2: LNHDA, SQIVND (reference sequence). Trimming left V 11 bases short and J 2 bases short, with 20 bases between. The CDR3 has 15 residues.